The 25 T cell receptor beta chains in this list originate from one sample, sequenced in a study of tumor-infiltrating lymphocytes in primary liver carcinoma. The source material, about 18-33 mg of unsorted bulk tissue, was used to co-extract RNA and DNA. From about 530 ng total RNA, TCR beta cDNA was generated with a primer in the constant region. Three-round nested multiplex PCR performed with slightly modified ARM-PCR produced the TCR beta libraries. For approximately 11 cycles apiece, the opening two PCR rounds ran with TRBV1-TRBV30 forward primers and a C-beta reverse primer. One entry per CDR3 protein results from TCRdb running MiXCR on the multiplex PCR reads. The top ten hold roughly 13% of the sample, which has approximately 74,000 distinct CDR3 sequences, about two thirds seen once. Specimen: liver tumor tissue from sampling region 4. As to subset: tumor region T4, right-lateral pole. The source of these receptors is a woman aged 60-75 years with primary liver carcinoma and hepatitis B virus infection.

This clonotype has at least ten counts. V usage is TRBV12-3 or TRBV12-4 and J usage is TRBJ2-1, with D perhaps assigned TRBD1 or TRBD2 (6 bases each). The CDR3 is 15 residues long. With 7 bases removed from V and 3 bases from J, the gap between germline ends came to 16 bases. CDR3 in amino acids: CASTRLGGGYNEQFF. The CDR3 DNA follows: TGTGCCAGCACTAGACTTGGAGGGGGCTACAATGAGCAGTTCTTC.

This clonotype was seen ten or more times. The gene calls are TRBV29-1 and TRBJ1-1; weak D call: TRBD1 (6 bases). Germline CDR1 SQVTM, CDR2 ANQGSEA. The CDR3 runs 14 residues. Trimming stripped 0 bases from V and 5 bases from J, with 13 bases between. CDR3 in amino acids: CSVEDLGGRTEAFF. CDR3 bases: TGCAGCGTTGAAGACTTAGGGGGTAGGACTGAAGCTTTCTTT.

On this clonotype itself: A junction boundary mismatches the germline segment, possibly from a read error. The rearrangement uses TRBV11-3 and TRBJ2-1; maybe TRBD1 (6 bases). This CDR3 comprises 17 residues. The germline CDR1 and CDR2 sequences are SGHNT and YENEEA. The CDR3 sequence is CASSTLGARTMGNEQLF. CDR3 sequence (DNA): TGTGCCAGCAGCACCCTGGGGGCGCGGACCATGGGCAATGAGCAGCTCTTC.

This clonotype was recorded many times. This chain uses TRBV6-5 with TRBJ2-7; D may be TRBD1 (6 bases). The CDR3 consists of 13 residues. The germline V gene has CDR1 MNHEY and CDR2 SVGAGI. V shed 4 bases and J shed 7 bases, with 14 bases lying between them. Here the CDR3 DNA reads TGTGCCAGCAGTTTGGGACAATCGAGGGAGCAGTACTTC. Its translation: CASSLGQSREQYF.

This clonotype has a count of ten or more. The chain employs TRBV4-1 and TRBJ2-3, with D hard to call. This CDR3 contains 16 residues. V lost 1 base to trimming and J lost 0 bases, with 11 bases between them. Germline-derived CDR1 and CDR2 are MGHRA and YSYEKL. The CDR3 nucleotides read TGCGCCAGCAGCCAAGGGGGTGGATATAGCACAGATACGCAGTATTTT. Translation: CASSQGGGYSTDTQYF.

This clonotype has only a few counts. This may come from a read error, since a much larger clone is one base off. The J gene is TRBJ1-3, the V gene TRBV6-1; D call uncertain. The germline V gene encodes CDR1 MNHNS and CDR2 SASEGT. The CDR3 spans 15 residues. Trimming removed 2 bases from V and 0 bases from J, with 8 bases in between. This CDR3 is CASSERAASGNTIYF. CDR3 coding DNA: TGTGCCAGCAGTGAAAGGGCGGCCTCTGGAAACACCATATATTTT.

In regard to this clonotype: An end of the junction differs from the germline gene, which may be a read error. The CDR3 reads CTSSLGLAGVNSYNEQFF. CDR3 DNA: TGCACCAGCAGCCTAGGACTAGCGGGAGTAAACTCCTACAATGAGCAGTTCTTC. The chain recombines TRBV4-1 with TRBJ2-1, with TRBD2 identical over 13 bases. Germline assignment: CDR1 MGHRA and CDR2 YSYEKL. The CDR3 length is 18 residues.

A note on this clonotype: One junction end disagrees with the germline gene, perhaps due to a read error. The chain couples TRBV11-3 to TRBJ2-1, with D uncertain. This CDR3 comprises 17 residues. The germline gives CDR1 SGHNT, CDR2 YENEEA. The CDR3 DNA sequence: TGTGCCAGCAGTTTAGATCCAAGATTCTCCGCCTACAATGAGCAGTTCTTC. Its protein is CASSLDPRFSAYNEQFF.

This clonotype appeared a single time. This CDR3 fails to terminate in the conserved phenylalanine or tryptophan, so it likely reflects a read error. The genes are TRBV11-3 and TRBJ2-1, with TRBD2 matching over 11 bases. The CDR3 is 18 amino acids. Germline CDR1 reads SGHNT; CDR2 reads YENEEA. Here the CDR3 DNA reads TGTGTCAGCAGCTTAGAAAGGGAGGGGACTAGCGGAAGCTATGAGCAGTTCTTA. Amino acids: CVSSLEREGTSGSYEQFL.

This clonotype was observed many times. This chain uses TRBV5-1 with TRBJ2-1; 9 bases align to TRBD2. Per the germline V gene, CDR1 is SGHRS and CDR2 is YFSETQ. The CDR3 is 14 amino acids. J lost 7 bases, V lost 7 bases, and 9 bases had no gene match. The CDR3 loop is CASSFSGSTNEQFF. The CDR3 nucleotides read TGCGCCAGCTCCTTTAGCGGGAGTACAAATGAGCAGTTCTTC.

As for this clonotype: At one boundary the junction diverges from the germline segment, which might be a read error. This rearrangement joins TRBV29-1 to TRBJ2-1; possible D gene TRBD2, 5 bases. The CDR3 length is 14 residues. CDR1 and CDR2 from the germline V gene are SQVTM and ANQGSEA. Here the CDR3 DNA reads TGCAGCGTTGGCGGAGGCAGTTCCTACAAAGAGCAGTTCTTC. Translated, it gives CSVGGGSSYKEQFF.

In regard to this clonotype: The junction differs from germline at one of its ends, possibly a read error. The chain uses TRBV29-1 and TRBJ2-3, with D possibly TRBD2 on 5 matching bases. Per germline, CDR1 SQVTM and CDR2 ANQGSEA. The CDR3 totals 14 residues. This chain's CDR3 is CSVQRLVGEDTQYF. CDR3 DNA: TGTAGCGTCCAACGGCTAGTGGGAGAAGATACGCAGTATTTT.

This rearrangement joins TRBV29-1 to TRBJ2-6; D perhaps matches TRBD2 (6 bases). The CDR3 is 14 amino acids. Germline lookup yields CDR1 SQVTM and CDR2 ANQGSEA. Trimming took 7 bases from V and 6 from J, leaving 16 bases between them. This chain's CDR3 is CSAAKEGVANVLTF. CDR3 nucleotide sequence: TGCAGCGCTGCGAAGGAGGGTGTGGCCAACGTCCTGACTTTC.

As regards this clonotype: In this CDR3 the conserved last residue, phenylalanine or tryptophan, is missing, so a read error is likely. The V gene is TRBV11-2, the J gene TRBJ2-1; 7 bases fit TRBD2. After removal of 8 bases from V and 4 bases from J, the junction contained 11 bases not matched to a gene. The CDR3 is 15 residues long. Germline lookup yields CDR1 SGHAT and CDR2 FQNNGV. The CDR3 sequence: CASGVGLMAYNEQFV. The CDR3 DNA reads as TGTGCCAGCGGCGTGGGACTAATGGCATACAATGAGCAGTTCGTC.

This clonotype was counted at least ten times. The CDR3 nucleotides read TGTGCCAGCAGTACAAGACTAGCGGGTAACTACGAGCAGTACTTC. Translated: CASSTRLAGNYEQYF. The chain uses TRBV28 and TRBJ2-7; 10 positions agree with TRBD2. The CDR3 is made up of 15 amino acids. Germline V gene data show CDR1 as MDHEN and CDR2 as SYDVKM. Trimming removed 5 bases from V and 3 bases from J; junction bases left unmatched: 7.

Of note for this clonotype: This is likely a read error, given that the CDR3 carries no conserved phenylalanine or tryptophan at its end. This rearrangement joins TRBV5-6 to TRBJ1-5; D gene uncertain. This CDR3 has 16 amino acids. CDR1 and CDR2 (germline): SGHDT, YYEEEE. Here the CDR3 DNA reads TGTGCCAGCAGCTTGAATAGGCCGAATAGCAATCAGCACCAGCATTGT. Residues: CASSLNRPNSNQHQHC.

This clonotype was detected once. The chain employs TRBV12-3 or TRBV12-4 and TRBJ2-7; D remains ambiguous. Trimming left V 3 bases short and J 6 bases short, with 12 bases between. The CDR3 runs to 13 residues. The CDR3 spells CASSFYGFTEQYF. CDR3 bases: TGTGCCAGCAGTTTTTATGGGTTCACCGAGCAGTACTTC.

V and J are TRBV7-6 and TRBJ1-1; D unresolved. The ends were cut back, 9 bases at V and 1 base at J, with 15 bases in the middle. The length of the CDR3 is 14 residues. Germline V gene lookup returns CDR1 SGHVS and CDR2 FNYEAQ. In nucleotides, the CDR3 is TGTGCCAGTAGCCCTGCCCCAAGGAACACTGAAGCTTTCTTT. Residues: CASSPAPRNTEAFF.

This clonotype has a count of ten or more. The chain links TRBV6-2 or TRBV6-3 to TRBJ2-7; TRBD1 matches at 7 bases. Germline CDR1 and CDR2: MNHEY and SVGEGT. V lost 5 bases and J lost 3; bases outside the gene matches: 7. The CDR3 loop spans 14 amino acids. For the CDR3, the DNA is TGTGCCAGCAGTAGCCCGGACAGGTACTACGAGCAGTACTTC. Its translation: CASSSPDRYYEQYF.

With respect to this clonotype: Because it lacks the conserved phenylalanine or tryptophan at the end, this CDR3 is likely a read error. J is TRBJ2-5 and V is TRBV7-8, with 11 bases that match TRBD2. The CDR3 consists of 17 residues. Looked up from germline, CDR1 is SGHVS and CDR2 is FQNEAQ. This CDR3 reads CANSLGRTSGYQETQYL. CDR3 bases: TGTGCCAACAGCTTAGGGCGGACTAGCGGGTATCAAGAGACCCAGTACCTC.

This clonotype was counted once. An end of the junction does not agree with germline; a read error may underlie this. The chain has TRBV5-4 and TRBJ2-1; TRBD2 might be the D (6 bases). The CDR3 is 14 amino acids. Germline lookup yields CDR1 SGHNT and CDR2 YYREEE (reference sequence). Written as DNA, the CDR3 is TGTGCCAGCAGTTTGGTACTAGCCCGCAATGAGCAGTTCTTC. Translating gives CASSLVLARNEQFF.

To note about this clonotype: The junction departs from the called germline gene at one end, perhaps through a read error. The DNA of the CDR3 is TGTGCCAGCAGTCTGGGGGATTTAAACTTTGGCTACACCTTC. This encodes CASSLGDLNFGYTF. V usage is TRBV12-3 or TRBV12-4 and J usage is TRBJ1-2; D is possibly TRBD1 (5 bases). This CDR3 contains 14 residues.

The chain carries TRBV19 and TRBJ1-1, with TRBD1 identical over 10 bases. Germline CDR1 LNHDA, CDR2 SQIVND (reference sequence). J gave up 0 bases and V 10 bases, and 17 bases lay outside the gene matches. The CDR3 covers 18 residues. The CDR3 nucleotides are TGTGCCACCTCACCTGTCAGTCGGACAGGGGGTCTGAACACTGAAGCTTTCTTT. Protein sequence: CATSPVSRTGGLNTEAFF. The full variable domain, its missing parts supplied by reference TRBV19 and TRBJ1-1, is DGGITQSPKYLFRKEGQNVTLSCEQNLNHDAMYWYRQDPGQGLRLIYYSQIVNDFQKGDIAEGYSVSREKKESFPLTVTSAQKNPTAFYLCATSPVSRTGGLNTEAFFGQGTRLTVV.

V usage is TRBV20-1 and J usage is TRBJ1-5; D uncertain. The CDR3 runs to 15 residues. Looked up from germline, CDR1 is DFQATT and CDR2 is SNEGSKA (reference sequence). This CDR3 is CSALQEQASNQPQHF. The CDR3 nucleotides are TGCAGCGCCCTCCAGGAGCAGGCCAGCAATCAGCCCCAGCATTTT.

Note on this clonotype: The junction shows a germline mismatch at one end, possibly a read error. V is TRBV12-3 or TRBV12-4 and J is TRBJ2-3, with 8 bases lining up with TRBD2. This CDR3 has 15 amino acids. CDR3 amino acids: CASSYRGRRTDTQYF. The DNA for the CDR3 is TGTGCCAGCAGTTACCGCGGGAGGAGAACAGATACGCAGTATTTC.